These T cell receptor beta chains were read from a single sample in a study of cytomegalovirus exposure and HLA in healthy donors. TCRdb's copy holds only in-frame clones and misses some; the assay was immunoSEQ multiplex PCR. The sample has about 120,000 clones; 17% are singletons. Input material: PBMCs. The receptors come from a female donor in good health and CMV-seropositive. CDR3s include the opening cysteine and the closing phenylalanine or tryptophan. D genes are given only for firm matches. Clone size is given for some rows only: seen once, a few or many times, or a class if the clone is expanded.

CASSLRWDRTNYGYTF	TGTGCCAGCTCACTCCGCTGGGACAGGACTAACTATGGCTACACCTTC	NA	TRBV18	TRBD1	TRBJ1-2
CASSSQGISYNEQFF	TGCGCCAGCAGCTCCCAGGGGATCTCCTACAATGAGCAGTTCTTC	NA	TRBV5-1	NA	TRBJ2-1
CAISSQGVYGYTF	TGTGCCATCAGCTCACAGGGCGTCTATGGCTACACCTTC	few	TRBV10-3	NA	TRBJ1-2
CARGDLRRVQETQYF	TGTGCGCGAGGCGACCTCCGGCGGGTCCAAGAGACCCAGTACTTC	few	TRBV30	NA	TRBJ2-5
CASSHTGPSYEQYF	TGCGCCAGCAGCCATACAGGTCCATCCTACGAGCAGTACTTC	few	TRBV5-1	NA	TRBJ2-7
CASSYLTTSGSAYEQYF	TGTGCCAGCAGCTATTTAACGACTAGCGGGAGCGCCTACGAGCAGTACTTC	NA	TRBV5-4	TRBD2	TRBJ2-7
CASSEGTGGYEQYF	TGTGCCAGCAGTGAGGGGACAGGGGGCTACGAGCAGTACTTC	few	TRBV6-4	TRBD1	TRBJ2-7
CASSPTGTIYEQYF	TGCGCCAGCAGCCCTACCGGGACAATCTACGAGCAGTACTTC	NA	TRBV4-1	NA	TRBJ2-7
CASSIAGQGYNEQFF	TGTGCCAGTAGCATTGCGGGACAGGGCTACAATGAGCAGTTCTTC	NA	TRBV19	TRBD1	TRBJ2-1
CASSLNSLQLNNEQFF	TGCGCCAGCAGCTTAAATTCCCTACAACTAAACAATGAGCAGTTCTTC	NA	TRBV5-1	NA	TRBJ2-1
CSVVMGQGNGYTF	TGCAGCGTTGTTATGGGACAGGGGAACGGCTACACCTTC	NA	TRBV29-1	TRBD1	TRBJ1-2
CASISNEKLFF	TGTGCCAGCATCTCTAATGAAAAACTGTTTTTT	few	TRBV28	NA	TRBJ1-4
CSGRQRNYNEQFF	TGCAGCGGAAGACAGAGGAACTACAATGAGCAGTTCTTC	NA	TRBV29-1	NA	TRBJ2-1
CAWSVRSGPVGENIQYF	TGTGCCTGGAGTGTACGGTCAGGCCCCGTGGGCGAAAACATTCAGTACTTC	few	TRBV30	NA	TRBJ2-4
CASSQDLRQGSTEAFF	TGCGCCAGCAGCCAAGACCTAAGACAGGGGTCTACTGAAGCTTTCTTT	NA	TRBV4-3	TRBD1	TRBJ1-1
CASSAGAPGAYYNEQFF	TGTGCCAGCAGCGCTGGCGCCCCGGGAGCCTACTACAATGAGCAGTTCTTC	NA	TRBV5-4	NA	TRBJ2-1
CASSLDRAGYTF	TGCGCCAGCAGCTTAGACAGGGCTGGCTACACCTTC	NA	TRBV5-1	TRBD1	TRBJ1-2
CASSAGNPSGANVLTF	TGTGCCAGCAGTGCAGGGAATCCGTCTGGGGCCAACGTCCTGACTTTC	NA	TRBV6-8	NA	TRBJ2-6
CASSTGWTNEKLFF	TGTGCCAGCAGTACAGGATGGACTAATGAAAAACTGTTTTTT	few	TRBV5-5	NA	TRBJ1-4
CASSETGGLQETQYF	TGTGCCAGCAGTGAAACGGGGGGGTTACAAGAGACCCAGTACTTC	NA	TRBV28	TRBD2	TRBJ2-5
CSVAEAGQYF	TGCAGCGTTGCTGAGGCGGGGCAGTACTTC	few	TRBV29-1	NA	TRBJ2-7
CASSLALGSGEKLFF	TGTGCCAGCAGCTTGGCCCTAGGGTCGGGAGAAAAACTGTTTTTT	few	TRBV5-6	NA	TRBJ1-4
CASSSGGTVYEQYF	TGTGCCAGCAGCTCTGGGGGGACAGTCTACGAGCAGTACTTC	few	TRBV7-9	NA	TRBJ2-7
CASSLGTSGGSDTQYF	TGCGCCAGCAGCTTAGGGACTAGCGGGGGCTCAGATACGCAGTATTTT	NA	TRBV5-1	TRBD2	TRBJ2-3
CASSLPLTGEETQYF	TGTGCCAGCAGTTTACCTTTAACAGGGGAAGAGACCCAGTACTTC	few	TRBV28	TRBD1	TRBJ2-5
CASSAERGQGYGYTF	TGTGCCAGCAGTGCAGAGAGGGGACAGGGCTATGGCTACACCTTC	few	TRBV2	TRBD1	TRBJ1-2
CASSLGGPGNTEAFF	TGTGCCAGCTCACTGGGGGGGCCGGGGAACACTGAAGCTTTCTTT	few	TRBV18	NA	TRBJ1-1
CASSSGQGGETQYF	TGTGCCAGCAGCTCAGGACAGGGAGGGGAGACCCAGTACTTC	NA	TRBV5-5	NA	TRBJ2-5
CASIYRTSGRFTGELFF	TGTGCCAGCATATACCGGACTAGCGGGAGATTTACCGGGGAGCTGTTTTTT	few	TRBV2	TRBD2	TRBJ2-2
CASSPQGAFYEQYF	TGTGCCAGCAGCCCACAGGGGGCATTCTACGAGCAGTACTTC	few	TRBV9	TRBD1	TRBJ2-7
CASSYLRSSYEQYF	TGTGCCAGCAGTTACCTGAGGAGTTCCTACGAGCAGTACTTC	once	TRBV6-5	NA	TRBJ2-7
CASSIRGAHTEAFF	TGTGCCAGCAGCATCCGGGGGGCGCACACTGAAGCTTTCTTT	NA	TRBV7-9	NA	TRBJ1-1
CASSLALAGADTQYF	TGCGCCAGCAGCCTAGCACTAGCGGGAGCAGATACGCAGTATTTT	NA	TRBV5-1	TRBD2	TRBJ2-3
CASSPDRDVSYEQYF	TGTGCCAGCAGCCCAGACAGGGACGTCTCCTACGAGCAGTACTTC	NA	TRBV28	TRBD1	TRBJ2-7
CASTQAGGPSHEQYF	TGTGCCAGCACCCAAGCGGGAGGGCCCTCCCACGAGCAGTACTTC	NA	TRBV6-5	TRBD2	TRBJ2-7
CSVEVPGGIQYF	TGCAGCGTTGAAGTCCCAGGGGGCATTCAGTACTTC	NA	TRBV29-1	TRBD1	TRBJ2-4
CASSLGLADEQYF	TGTGCCAGCAGTTTGGGACTAGCGGACGAGCAGTACTTC	few	TRBV28	TRBD2	TRBJ2-7
CASSLVPSGGLYGEQYF	TGCGCCAGCAGCTTGGTTCCTAGCGGGGGCCTTTACGGCGAGCAGTACTTC	few	TRBV5-1	TRBD2	TRBJ2-7
CASSQDRVSDTQYF	TGCGCCAGCAGCCAAGATCGGGTCTCAGATACGCAGTATTTT	NA	TRBV4-3	NA	TRBJ2-3
CSLQLAGDTQYF	TGCAGCTTGCAGCTAGCCGGAGATACGCAGTATTTT	NA	TRBV29-1	NA	TRBJ2-3
CASSANRGRAGYQETQYF	TGCGCCAGCAGCGCCAACAGGGGGCGAGCGGGGTACCAAGAGACCCAGTACTTC	NA	TRBV5-1	TRBD1	TRBJ2-5